The rows below give T cell receptor beta chains drawn from one sample of a study of control samples from healthy donors and cancer patients. Sequenced by immunoSEQ multiplex PCR; TCRdb stores in-frame clones only, minus some. The data show 130,000 or so clones, with 92% seen just once and approximately 2% held by the top ten. Specimen: blood. These receptors came from a woman aged 45-65 years in good health. Both conserved end residues are part of each CDR3. A D gene is named only where the DNA matches it firmly. Only part of the rows carry a size: once, few, many, or a class if the clone is expanded.

V gene: TRBV11-2; D gene: -; clone size: -; CDR3 length: 15; J gene: TRBJ1-3; CDR3 protein: CASSSVLGAGNTIYF; CDR3 DNA: TGTGCCAGCAGCTCAGTATTGGGGGCTGGAAACACCATATATTTT
V gene: TRBV5-1; D gene: TRBD1; clone size: -; CDR3 length: 14; J gene: TRBJ2-7; CDR3 protein: CASSTGGTAYEQYF; CDR3 DNA: TGCGCCAGCAGCACAGGGGGCACGGCTTACGAGCAGTACTTC
V gene: TRBV5-6; D gene: -; clone size: -; CDR3 length: 14; J gene: TRBJ1-1; CDR3 protein: CASSLDRISVEAFF; CDR3 DNA: TGTGCCAGCAGCTTGGACCGTATCTCAGTTGAAGCTTTCTTT
V gene: TRBV10-3; D gene: -; clone size: -; CDR3 length: 17; J gene: TRBJ1-3; CDR3 protein: CAISEFRARDSGNTIYF; CDR3 DNA: TGTGCCATCAGTGAGTTCCGAGCCAGAGACTCTGGAAACACCATATATTTT
V gene: TRBV6-5; D gene: -; clone size: -; CDR3 length: 15; J gene: TRBJ2-7; CDR3 protein: CASSDRLASAYEQYF; CDR3 DNA: TGTGCCAGCAGCGATAGGCTAGCATCAGCTTACGAGCAGTACTTC
V gene: TRBV7-9; D gene: TRBD1; clone size: -; CDR3 length: 15; J gene: TRBJ1-1; CDR3 protein: CASSLGTTGGTEAFF; CDR3 DNA: TGTGCCAGCAGCTTAGGGACGACAGGGGGCACTGAAGCTTTCTTT
V gene: TRBV28; D gene: -; clone size: -; CDR3 length: 13; J gene: TRBJ1-5; CDR3 protein: CASSLDPNQPQHF; CDR3 DNA: TGTGCCAGCAGTTTAGACCCCAATCAGCCCCAGCATTTT
V gene: TRBV7-9; D gene: -; clone size: once; CDR3 length: 12; J gene: TRBJ2-2; CDR3 protein: CASSLATGELFF; CDR3 DNA: TGTGCCAGCAGCTTAGCCACCGGGGAGCTGTTTTTT
V gene: TRBV24-1; D gene: -; clone size: -; CDR3 length: 18; J gene: TRBJ2-6; CDR3 protein: CATSERGKKDSGANVLTF; CDR3 DNA: TGTGCCACCAGTGAGCGAGGGAAGAAGGACTCTGGGGCCAACGTCCTGACTTTC
V gene: TRBV28; D gene: -; clone size: -; CDR3 length: 15; J gene: TRBJ1-1; CDR3 protein: CASSSSGAANTEAFF; CDR3 DNA: TGTGCCAGCAGTTCAAGTGGGGCCGCGAACACTGAAGCTTTCTTT
V gene: TRBV30; D gene: TRBD2; clone size: once; CDR3 length: 13; J gene: TRBJ2-7; CDR3 protein: CAWSVSGVYEQYF; CDR3 DNA: TGTGCCTGGAGTGTTAGCGGGGTTTACGAGCAGTACTTC
V gene: TRBV6-2/TRBV6-3; D gene: -; clone size: -; CDR3 length: 16; J gene: TRBJ2-6; CDR3 protein: CASSFGPQSGANVLTF; CDR3 DNA: TGTGCCAGCAGTTTCGGACCGCAGTCTGGGGCCAACGTCCTGACTTTC
V gene: TRBV5-1; D gene: -; clone size: -; CDR3 length: 17; J gene: TRBJ2-7; CDR3 protein: CASSFFGTAESPHEQYF; CDR3 DNA: TGCGCCAGCAGCTTTTTCGGAACGGCGGAAAGTCCCCACGAGCAGTACTTC
V gene: TRBV19; D gene: -; clone size: -; CDR3 length: 19; J gene: TRBJ2-6; CDR3 protein: CASTIGQLSWGAGANVLTF; CDR3 DNA: TGTGCCAGCACAATTGGACAGCTAAGTTGGGGAGCTGGGGCCAACGTCCTGACTTTC
V gene: TRBV30; D gene: TRBD1; clone size: -; CDR3 length: 15; J gene: TRBJ1-1; CDR3 protein: CAWTIPGTGDFGAFF; CDR3 DNA: TGTGCCTGGACGATTCCGGGGACAGGGGATTTCGGGGCTTTCTTT
V gene: TRBV9; D gene: -; clone size: -; CDR3 length: 12; J gene: TRBJ2-1; CDR3 protein: CASSVGDYEQFF; CDR3 DNA: TGTGCCAGCAGCGTAGGGGACTATGAGCAGTTCTTC
V gene: TRBV6-5; D gene: -; clone size: -; CDR3 length: 15; J gene: TRBJ1-1; CDR3 protein: CASSFLSTLNTEAFF; CDR3 DNA: TGTGCCAGCAGTTTTTTAAGCACCTTGAACACTGAAGCTTTCTTT
V gene: TRBV6-5; D gene: -; clone size: -; CDR3 length: 16; J gene: TRBJ2-7; CDR3 protein: CASSYSEGHRAYEQYF; CDR3 DNA: TGTGCCAGCAGTTACTCCGAAGGACATCGGGCCTACGAGCAGTACTTC
V gene: TRBV18; D gene: -; clone size: -; CDR3 length: 14; J gene: TRBJ2-3; CDR3 protein: CASSPLGQVDTQYF; CDR3 DNA: TGTGCCAGCTCACCATTGGGTCAGGTAGATACGCAGTATTTT
V gene: TRBV3-1/TRBV3-2; D gene: -; clone size: -; CDR3 length: 12; J gene: TRBJ1-4; CDR3 protein: CASSQVGEKLFF; CDR3 DNA: TGTGCCAGCAGCCAAGTGGGAGAAAAACTGTTTTTT
V gene: TRBV5-1; D gene: -; clone size: once; CDR3 length: 16; J gene: TRBJ1-1; CDR3 protein: CASSLGLEGPITEAFF; CDR3 DNA: TGCGCCAGCAGCTTGGGCTTGGAGGGTCCTATCACTGAAGCTTTCTTT
V gene: TRBV5-1; D gene: -; clone size: -; CDR3 length: 13; J gene: TRBJ1-5; CDR3 protein: CASSLVGAQPQHF; CDR3 DNA: TGCGCCAGCAGCTTGGTAGGGGCCCAGCCCCAGCATTTT
V gene: TRBV5-1; D gene: -; clone size: -; CDR3 length: 18; J gene: TRBJ2-1; CDR3 protein: CASSFSGSAIRSYNEQFF; CDR3 DNA: TGCGCCAGCAGCTTCTCCGGGAGCGCCATCCGCTCCTACAATGAGCAGTTCTTC
V gene: TRBV6-7; D gene: -; clone size: -; CDR3 length: 14; J gene: TRBJ1-2; CDR3 protein: CASRPGHLNYGYTF; CDR3 DNA: TGTGCCAGCAGGCCGGGACACCTTAACTATGGCTACACCTTC
V gene: TRBV2; D gene: -; clone size: once; CDR3 length: 17; J gene: TRBJ2-5; CDR3 protein: CASSVTTGLGGQETQYF; CDR3 DNA: TGTGCCAGCAGCGTCACCACAGGGTTAGGAGGACAAGAGACCCAGTACTTC
V gene: TRBV2; D gene: -; clone size: -; CDR3 length: 14; J gene: TRBJ1-1; CDR3 protein: CASSARAGNTEAFF; CDR3 DNA: TGTGCCAGCAGTGCGCGGGCAGGGAACACTGAAGCTTTCTTT
V gene: TRBV3-1/TRBV3-2; D gene: TRBD2; clone size: -; CDR3 length: 14; J gene: TRBJ2-1; CDR3 protein: CASRPGLAGNEQFF; CDR3 DNA: TGTGCCAGCAGGCCGGGACTAGCGGGGAATGAGCAGTTCTTC
V gene: TRBV30; D gene: -; clone size: -; CDR3 length: 16; J gene: TRBJ1-6; CDR3 protein: CAWSAIKGGGYSPLHF; CDR3 DNA: TGTGCCTGGAGTGCCATAAAAGGGGGGGGGTATTCACCCCTCCACTTT
V gene: TRBV28; D gene: -; clone size: once; CDR3 length: 15; J gene: TRBJ1-5; CDR3 protein: CASSFIDSSNQPQHF; CDR3 DNA: TGTGCCAGCAGTTTTATCGACAGTAGCAATCAGCCCCAGCATTTT
V gene: TRBV18; D gene: TRBD2; clone size: -; CDR3 length: 15; J gene: TRBJ2-1; CDR3 protein: CASSGSGGAYNEQFF; CDR3 DNA: TGTGCCAGCTCAGGTAGCGGGGGGGCCTACAATGAGCAGTTCTTC
V gene: TRBV10-3; D gene: TRBD2; clone size: -; CDR3 length: 16; J gene: TRBJ2-3; CDR3 protein: CAISEKAGVSTDTQYF; CDR3 DNA: TGTGCCATCAGTGAGAAGGCGGGGGTCTCCACAGATACGCAGTATTTT
V gene: TRBV11-2; D gene: -; clone size: -; CDR3 length: 14; J gene: TRBJ2-2; CDR3 protein: CASSILRDTGELFF; CDR3 DNA: TGTGCCAGCAGCATCTTAAGGGACACCGGGGAGCTGTTTTTT
V gene: TRBV19; D gene: TRBD1; clone size: -; CDR3 length: 15; J gene: TRBJ1-1; CDR3 protein: CASTPRTGGLTEAFF; CDR3 DNA: TGTGCCAGTACCCCCCGGACAGGGGGATTAACTGAAGCTTTCTTT
V gene: TRBV11-2; D gene: TRBD2; clone size: -; CDR3 length: 16; J gene: TRBJ2-7; CDR3 protein: CASSQPGLGISYEQYF; CDR3 DNA: TGTGCCAGCAGCCAACCTGGACTAGGGATCTCCTACGAGCAGTACTTC
V gene: TRBV3-1/TRBV3-2; D gene: -; clone size: -; CDR3 length: 13; J gene: TRBJ2-5; CDR3 protein: CASSQTFQETQYF; CDR3 DNA: TGTGCCAGCAGCCAGACTTTCCAAGAGACCCAGTACTTC
V gene: TRBV29-1; D gene: -; clone size: -; CDR3 length: 13; J gene: TRBJ1-2; CDR3 protein: CSVETLALLSYTF; CDR3 DNA: TGCAGCGTTGAGACGCTGGCCCTACTGAGCTACACCTTC
V gene: TRBV6-5; D gene: TRBD1; clone size: once; CDR3 length: 14; J gene: TRBJ1-1; CDR3 protein: CASSFGTGNTEAFF; CDR3 DNA: TGTGCCAGCAGTTTCGGGACAGGTAACACTGAAGCTTTCTTT
V gene: TRBV18; D gene: -; clone size: -; CDR3 length: 16; J gene: TRBJ2-1; CDR3 protein: CASSPTKVLIYNEQFF; CDR3 DNA: TGTGCCAGCTCACCAACAAAGGTATTAATTTACAATGAGCAGTTCTTC
V gene: TRBV5-1; D gene: -; clone size: -; CDR3 length: 14; J gene: TRBJ2-5; CDR3 protein: CASSLSVGEETQYF; CDR3 DNA: TGCGCCAGCAGCTTGTCGGTTGGGGAGGAGACCCAGTACTTC
V gene: TRBV9; D gene: TRBD2; clone size: -; CDR3 length: 13; J gene: TRBJ2-5; CDR3 protein: CASTAGPQETQYF; CDR3 DNA: TGTGCCAGTACAGCGGGGCCCCAAGAGACCCAGTACTTC